This TCR beta chain was retrieved from a study of CD8 T cells in Susac syndrome. V shed 4 bases and J shed 9 bases, with 13 bases lying between them. CDR1 is PRHDT, CDR2 FYEKMQ, per germline (reference sequence). This CDR3 is 13 amino acids long. A quantity of about 0.5 to 1 ug RNA underwent reverse transcription using random hexamers. TCRdb re-called the immunoSEQ multiplex PCR reads through MiXCR, storing one row per CDR3 protein. Among approximately 300,000 distinct CDR3 sequences listed, 65% to 90% were seen once. The receptor's source is a human donor with multiple sclerosis. The source material was CD8+ T cells from PBMCs. This rearrangement joins TRBV13 to TRBJ2-1; no clear D. The CDR3: CASSSRTPPEQFF. The CDR3 DNA is TGTGCCAGCAGCTCCCGAACTCCTCCTGAGCAGTTCTTC.